What follows is one T cell receptor beta chain and its context. What it recognizes is unknown. These data belong to a study of a mutant IDH1 vaccine in newly diagnosed glioma. Study in general: Either 4-6 weeks after radiotherapy alone or alongside temozolomide, vaccination was begun.

Here immunoSEQ multiplex PCR was the method, and the copy in TCRdb shows in-frame clones only, minus some. The data contain 95,000 to 120,000 clones, roughly nine tenths of them singletons. Time point in this sample: week 11, during vaccination. One vaccine dose held 300 ug of mutant IDH1 20-mer peptide and came with topical imiquimod. Those who donated had recent WHO grade 3 or 4 IDH1-mutant, ATRX-lost astrocytomas. The trim removed 2 bases at V and 5 bases at J, leaving 7 bases unmatched. The V gene's germline CDR1 is SGDLS and CDR2 YYNGEE. This CDR3 has 16 residues. The input for sequencing was PBMCs, taken from a glioma patient whose treatment included an IDH1 peptide vaccine. V and J are TRBV9 and TRBJ2-2; 9 bases are a match to TRBD2. This clonotype originated in a woman aged 45-60 years with glioma. CDR3 region: CASSVGLAARTGELFF. CDR3 bases: TGTGCCAGCAGCGTGGGACTAGCAGCGAGGACCGGGGAGCTGTTTTTT.